Listed here are 18 T cell receptor beta chains from one sample, sequenced in a study of shared clonotypes between healthy human individuals. Clones were sequenced by immunoSEQ multiplex PCR, and TCRdb holds only the in-frame ones, with some missing. Of roughly 2.5 million clones detected, 90% to 95% appear once; the ten largest clones hold roughly 0.15%. The sequenced sample consisted of naive CD4+ T cells sorted from blood. This sample's subset: CD45RA+ positively selected. All receptors come from a man aged 18 to 30 in good health.

This clone came up once. The V call is TRBV19, the J call TRBJ1-5; TRBD1 matches at 10 bases. With 3 bases clipped from V and 2 bases from J, the junction kept 4 bases outside the gene matches. Germline loops: CDR1 LNHDA, CDR2 SQIVND (reference sequence). The CDR3 extends over 16 amino acids. Here the CDR3 DNA reads TGTGCCAGTAGTATGACAGGGGGCGTCGGCAATCAGCCCCAGCATTTT. Amino acids: CASSMTGGVGNQPQHF. The variable domain in full, completed from reference TRBV19 and TRBJ1-5, reads DGGITQSPKYLFRKEGQNVTLSCEQNLNHDAMYWYRQDPGQGLRLIYYSQIVNDFQKGDIAEGYSVSREKKESFPLTVTSAQKNPTAFYLCASSMTGGVGNQPQHFGDGTRLSIL.

Concerning this clone: One end of the junction is discordant with germline, which a read error may explain. J is TRBJ2-4 and V is TRBV29-1; a weak D match, TRBD1 (6 bases). Germline V gene lookup returns CDR1 SQVTM and CDR2 ANQGSEA. The CDR3 is 14 amino acids. CDR3 sequence: CSVEDRLAKNIQYF. The CDR3, as DNA: TGCAGCGTAGAAGACAGGTTAGCCAAAAACATTCAGTACTTC.

This rearrangement joins TRBV5-1 to TRBJ2-7, with a tentative D call TRBD1 (6 bases). This CDR3 has 14 amino acids. Trimming removed 0 bases at V and 0 bases at J, with 7 bases between. Germline assignment: CDR1 SGHRS and CDR2 YFSETQ. The chain's CDR3 is CASSLGDISYEQYF. For the CDR3, the DNA is TGCGCCAGCAGCTTGGGGGACATCTCCTACGAGCAGTACTTC.

The chain employs TRBV30 and TRBJ2-2; a possible D gene is TRBD2 (5 bases). Germline CDR1 is GTSNPN and CDR2 is SVGIG (reference sequence). V was cut by 1 base and J by 0 bases, with 12 bases left in between. The CDR3 is 16 residues long. The CDR3 DNA is TGTGCCTGGAGTGACAGACTAAAACCGAACACCGGGGAGCTGTTTTTT. The encoded protein is CAWSDRLKPNTGELFF. The full variable domain, its missing parts supplied by reference TRBV30 and TRBJ2-2, is SQTIHQWPATLVQPVGSPLSLECTVEGTSNPNLYWYRQAAGRGLQLLFYSVGIGQISSEVPQNLSASRPQDRQFILSSKKLLLSDSGFYLCAWSDRLKPNTGELFFGEGSRLTVL.

CDR3 protein: CASSVLTHTEAFF. CDR3 bases: TGTGCCAGCAGCGTCCTAACACACACTGAAGCTTTCTTT. The chain uses TRBV9 and TRBJ1-1, with no clear D. CDR3 size: 13 residues. The germline V and J ends were trimmed by 2 bases and 3 bases, with 8 bases remaining between them. Germline V gene lookup returns CDR1 SGDLS and CDR2 YYNGEE.

The chain uses TRBV19 and TRBJ2-6; D is possibly TRBD1 or TRBD2 (5 bases each). CDR3 length: 20 amino acids. The V gene's germline CDR1 is LNHDA and CDR2 SQIVND (reference sequence). Trimming took off 0 bases at V and 0 bases at J, with 18 bases between the two ends. The CDR3 DNA follows: TGTGCCAGTAGTATAGATAAGAGGGCAGGGAAGAACTCTGGGGCCAACGTCCTGACTTTC. Encoded protein: CASSIDKRAGKNSGANVLTF. The whole variable domain, filled in from reference TRBV19 and TRBJ2-6, reads DGGITQSPKYLFRKEGQNVTLSCEQNLNHDAMYWYRQDPGQGLRLIYYSQIVNDFQKGDIAEGYSVSREKKESFPLTVTSAQKNPTAFYLCASSIDKRAGKNSGANVLTFGAGSRLTVL.

This rearrangement joins TRBV10-3 to TRBJ1-2; D call uncertain. In germline, CDR1 is ENHRY, CDR2 SYGVKD. The V end was cut by 3 bases, the J end by 0 bases, with 11 bases between. The CDR3 is made up of 15 amino acids. The CDR3 DNA follows: TGTGCCATCAGTGAAACAAAAGTCGCTAACTATGGCTACACCTTC. Protein sequence: CAISETKVANYGYTF.

The V call is TRBV10-3, the J call TRBJ2-1; 14 nucleotides match TRBD2. With V trimmed by 0 bases and J by 5 bases, 0 bases remained unmatched. In germline, CDR1 is ENHRY, CDR2 SYGVKD. The CDR3 spans 16 residues. The CDR3 DNA reads as TGTGCCATCAGTGAGTCGACTAGCGGGAGGGACAATGAGCAGTTCTTC. The encoded protein is CAISESTSGRDNEQFF.

The CDR3 region has the DNA TGTGCCAGCAGCGGACAGGGACAAGAGACCCAGTACTTC. Amino acid sequence: CASSGQGQETQYF. This rearrangement joins TRBV11-1 to TRBJ2-5; 8 positions agree with TRBD1. The CDR3 has 13 residues. V dropped 5 bases and J dropped 2; count of bases not matched to a gene: 1. The germline V gene encodes CDR1 SGHAT and CDR2 FQDESV (reference sequence).

The V gene is TRBV5-1, the J gene TRBJ2-7; TRBD1 might be the D (6 bases). This CDR3 is built from 16 residues. CDR1 and CDR2 (germline): SGHRS, YFSETQ. V lost 4 bases and J lost 3, with 20 bases in between. The DNA of the CDR3 is TGCGCCAGCAGCCCAGGGGACACCGTCGGAATCTACGAGCAGTACTTC. It is translated as CASSPGDTVGIYEQYF.

V and J are TRBV19 and TRBJ1-2; maybe TRBD1 (6 bases). V lost 4 bases to trimming and J lost 0 bases, with 12 bases between them. This CDR3 contains 15 residues. Looked up from germline, CDR1 is LNHDA and CDR2 is SQIVND (reference sequence). CDR3: CASSKQTGANYGYTF. The CDR3 DNA is TGTGCCAGTAGTAAGCAGACAGGAGCTAACTATGGCTACACCTTC.

The genes are TRBV12-5 and TRBJ2-5, with D unclear. Trimming removed 7 bases from V and 4 bases from J, with 13 bases in between. The CDR3 runs to 13 residues. Germline lookup yields CDR1 LGHNT and CDR2 FRNRAP. CDR3 region: CASAPFFGETQYF. As DNA, the CDR3 is TGTGCTAGTGCCCCATTCTTCGGAGAGACCCAGTACTTC. Full variable domain (outside the CDR3, taken from reference TRBV12-5 and TRBJ2-5): DARVTQTPRHKVTEMGQEVTMRCQPILGHNTVFWYRQTMMQGLELLAYFRNRAPLDDSGMPKDRFSAEMPDATLATLKIQPSEPRDSAVYFCASAPFFGETQYFGPGTRLLVL.

The CDR3 spells CASLRVPGANVLTF. DNA of the CDR3: TGTGCCAGCCTCAGAGTCCCTGGGGCCAACGTCCTGACTTTC. The rearrangement joins TRBV7-6 to TRBJ2-6; D is undetermined. The CDR3 spans 14 residues. Germline V CDR1 and CDR2: SGHVS, FNYEAQ. Trimming left V 8 bases short and J 2 bases short, with 10 bases between. The entire variable domain, with the rest obtained from reference TRBV7-6 and TRBJ2-6, is as follows: GAGVSQSPRYKVTKRGQDVALRCDPISGHVSLYWYRQALGQGPEFLTYFNYEAQQDKSGLPNDRFSAERPEGSISTLTIQRTEQRDSAMYRCASLRVPGANVLTFGAGSRLTVL.

Points on this clone: Germline is not matched at one junction end, which may reflect a read error. The chain is built from TRBV6-4 and TRBJ2-1, with D unresolved. The germline V gene has CDR1 MRHNA and CDR2 SNTAGT. CDR3 length: 15 amino acids. This CDR3 is CASRETGSSYNEQFF. The CDR3 DNA sequence: TGTGCCAGCCGTGAGACGGGTTCCTCCTACAATGAGCAGTTCTTC.

The chain has TRBV7-8 and TRBJ2-2; the match to TRBD1 covers 12 bases. The V and J ends lost 1 base and 8 bases, in that order; junction bases with no gene match: 5. The germline V gene has CDR1 SGHVS and CDR2 FQNEAQ. The CDR3 has 16 residues. CDR3 coding DNA: TGTGCCAGCAGCTTAGATGGGACAGGGGGCACGGGGGAGCTGTTTTTT. This codes for CASSLDGTGGTGELFF.

The rearrangement links TRBV10-2 to TRBJ1-2; no clear D. The CDR3 loop spans 13 amino acids. The V gene lost 4 bases and the J gene lost 7 bases, with 13 bases spanning the gap. Germline assignment: CDR1 WSHSY and CDR2 SAAADI. The DNA for the CDR3 is TGCGCCAGCAGTGGCTCGGACCTGGGTGGCTACACCTTC. It specifies CASSGSDLGGYTF.

This chain connects TRBV20-1 to TRBJ2-1; D uncertain. The CDR3 contains 11 residues. Germline CDR1 and CDR2: DFQATT and SNEGSKA (reference sequence). Trimming took off 3 bases at V and 9 bases at J, with 9 bases between the two ends. CDR3 residues: CSASQVGEQFF. CDR3 nucleotides: TGCAGTGCTAGTCAGGTCGGTGAGCAGTTCTTC.

This chain links TRBV28 with TRBJ2-7; 8 positions agree with TRBD1. The CDR3 runs 16 residues. The V gene end was trimmed by 3 bases and the J gene end by 2 bases; junction bases not matched to a gene: 9. The germline V gene encodes CDR1 MDHEN and CDR2 SYDVKM. The chain's CDR3 is CASSLGRDRSTYEQYF. The CDR3 DNA follows: TGTGCCAGCAGTTTGGGTCGGGACAGGTCGACCTACGAGCAGTACTTC.